These 2 T cell receptor beta chains were sequenced from one sample in a study of blood T cell repertoires in COVID-19. The assay was immunoSEQ multiplex PCR, and TCRdb's table has in-frame clones only and misses some. The sample yields some 400,000 clones, around 87% seen once. Sequencing was performed on peripheral blood. Source of these receptors: a human donor in a cohort sampled during active COVID-19.

This chain uses TRBV11-2 with TRBJ1-1; D gene ambiguous. Germline V CDR1 and CDR2: SGHAT, FQNNGV. The CDR3 runs to 12 residues. V was cut by 8 bases and J by 0 bases, with 7 bases left in between. CDR3 amino acids: CASEGLNTEAFF. Written as DNA, the CDR3 is TGTGCCAGCGAGGGATTGAACACTGAAGCTTTCTTT.

The chain joins TRBV19 to TRBJ2-3, with 10 bases aligning to TRBD2. CDR1 LNHDA and CDR2 SQIVND come from the germline V gene (reference sequence). The CDR3 has 13 amino acids. V lost 8 bases, J lost 7 bases, and 6 bases stayed unmatched. The CDR3 DNA follows: TGTGCCAGTGAGAGCGGGAGGGGAAATACGCAGTATTTT. It is translated as CASESGRGNTQYF.